The 26 T cell receptor beta chains below come from one sample, sequenced in a study of blood T cell repertoires in COVID-19. Only in-frame clones appear in the TCRdb table, and some are missing; sequencing was by immunoSEQ multiplex PCR. Of about 130,000 clones listed, roughly four fifths are singletons. Sequenced input: peripheral blood. All receptors derive from a woman aged 45-65 years with acute or convalescent COVID-19.

This CDR3 is CAWSMGGSAINQPQHF. The CDR3, as DNA: TGTGCCTGGAGTATGGGGGGGTCAGCTATCAATCAGCCCCAGCATTTT. The chain links TRBV30 to TRBJ1-5, with D perhaps TRBD1 (5 bases). Trimming stripped 2 bases from V and 3 bases from J, with 17 bases between. CDR3 length: 16 amino acids. Germline CDR1 GTSNPN, CDR2 SVGIG (reference sequence).

V usage is TRBV25-1 and J usage is TRBJ1-3; 7 bases fit TRBD1. The V and J ends lost 4 bases and 3 bases, in that order; junction bases with no gene match: 6. CDR3 length equals 15 residues. CDR1 MGHDK and CDR2 SYGVNS come from the germline V gene. The CDR3 loop is CASSVTTGSGNTIYF. DNA for the CDR3: TGTGCCAGCAGTGTAACGACAGGGAGTGGAAACACCATATATTTT.

V and J are TRBV18 and TRBJ1-2, with 7 bases fitting TRBD1. This CDR3 is built from 18 residues. Looked up from germline, CDR1 is KGHSH and CDR2 is LQKENI. J gave up 0 bases and V 2 bases, and 12 bases lay outside the gene matches. Here the CDR3 reads CASSPVAQGVGANYGYTF. In DNA, the CDR3 is TGTGCCAGCTCACCAGTAGCCCAGGGGGTCGGGGCTAACTATGGCTACACCTTC.

This chain joins TRBV11-2 and TRBJ1-1; the D gene is possibly TRBD1 (6 bases). The CDR3 length is 15 residues. Germline-derived CDR1 and CDR2 are SGHAT and FQNNGV. V was pared by 5 bases and J by 1 base, with 14 bases between. As DNA, the CDR3 is TGTGCCAGCAGCGCTAGAGGACAGAAGAACACTGAAGCTTTCTTT. Translated, it gives CASSARGQKNTEAFF.

The chain joins TRBV5-1 to TRBJ1-2; TRBD1 is a possible D gene (6 bases). Germline loops: CDR1 SGHRS, CDR2 YFSETQ. This CDR3 has 15 residues. Trimming left V 4 bases short and J 5 bases short, with 18 bases between. The CDR3 loop is CASSRTQGIGYGYTF. As DNA, the CDR3 is TGCGCCAGCAGCAGAACCCAGGGGATAGGGTATGGCTACACCTTC.

This chain uses TRBV3-1 (or the pseudogene TRBV3-2) with TRBJ2-4; the D gene is possibly TRBD1 (5 bases). Germline V gene data show CDR1 as LGHDT and CDR2 as YNNKEL (reference sequence). With 4 bases removed from V and 15 bases from J, the gap between germline ends came to 22 bases. The CDR3 loop spans 14 amino acids. This CDR3 reads CASSPTKQGQERYF. CDR3 nucleotide sequence: TGTGCCAGCAGCCCAACAAAACAAGGACAAGAACGGTACTTC.

The chain joins TRBV2 to TRBJ1-6, with 7 positions matching TRBD1. The trim removed 5 bases at V and 7 bases at J, leaving 8 bases unmatched. The CDR3 covers 15 residues. CDR1 and CDR2 from the germline V gene are SNHLY and FYNNEI. The CDR3, as DNA: TGTGCCAGCAGTATATTGACAGGGACGAATTCACCCCTCCACTTT. It translates to CASSILTGTNSPLHF.

J is TRBJ2-1 and V is TRBV5-6; D uncertain. The CDR3 runs to 11 residues. V lost 1 base, J lost 14 bases, and 10 bases lay in between. CDR1 is SGHDT, CDR2 YYEEEE, per germline. The CDR3 DNA sequence: TGTGCCAGCAGCTTGAAATCTAGGAAGTTCTTC. The encoded protein is CASSLKSRKFF.

This clone was recorded once. V is TRBV6-5 and J is TRBJ2-7, with D possibly being TRBD2 (5 bases). This CDR3 is 14 amino acids long. Trimming stripped 6 bases from V and 2 bases from J, with 14 bases between. Per the germline V gene, CDR1 is MNHEY and CDR2 is SVGAGI. The CDR3 reads CASSSSRTAYEQYF. The CDR3 DNA sequence: TGTGCCAGCAGCTCGTCCCGGACTGCCTACGAGCAGTACTTC.

The rearrangement joins TRBV7-8 to TRBJ2-7; TRBD1 matches at 9 bases. The CDR3 consists of 14 residues. Germline CDR1 is SGHVS and CDR2 is FQNEAQ. Trimming took 4 bases from V and 3 from J; bases not matched to a gene: 4. The chain's CDR3 is CASSWGQGNYEQYF. DNA for the CDR3: TGTGCCAGCAGCTGGGGACAGGGTAACTACGAGCAGTACTTC.

This rearrangement joins TRBV7-9 to TRBJ1-4; D is perhaps TRBD1 (5 bases). Germline CDR1 and CDR2: SEHNR and FQNEAQ (reference sequence). Trimming removed 1 base from V and 8 bases from J, with 14 bases in between. The CDR3 is 15 residues long. CDR3 region: CASSLGQGPEEKLFF. CDR3 nucleotides: TGTGCCAGCAGCTTAGGCCAGGGTCCGGAAGAAAAACTGTTTTTT.

The table lists this clone with a few counts. The chain joins TRBV30 to TRBJ1-1; D is undetermined. This CDR3 comprises 13 residues. V was cut by 6 bases and J by 3 bases, with 14 bases left in between. Germline lookup yields CDR1 GTSNPN and CDR2 SVGIG (reference sequence). CDR3 DNA sequence: TGTGCCTGCCAGTTGAGGTTAGACACTGAAGCTTTCTTT. It translates to CACQLRLDTEAFF. The full variable domain, in which reference TRBV30 and TRBJ1-1 provide the parts outside the CDR3, is SQTIHQWPATLVQPVGSPLSLECTVEGTSNPNLYWYRQAAGRGLQLLFYSVGIGQISSEVPQNLSASRPQDRQFILSSKKLLLSDSGFYLCACQLRLDTEAFFGQGTRLTVV.

The rearrangement uses TRBV5-8 and TRBJ1-4; 7 nucleotides match TRBD1. With 0 bases clipped from V and 2 bases from J, the junction kept 4 bases outside the gene matches. From germline, CDR1 is SGHTS and CDR2 YDEGEE. This CDR3 is built from 16 residues. CDR3 sequence (DNA): TGTGCCAGCAGCTTGGTGGCAGGGGGTACTAATGAAAAACTGTTTTTT. Translated, it gives CASSLVAGGTNEKLFF.

The chain uses TRBV6-6 and TRBJ1-6; 8 bases line up with TRBD1. With V trimmed by 8 bases and J by 11 bases, 14 bases remained unmatched. Germline CDR1 MNHNY, CDR2 SVGAGI (reference sequence). The CDR3 length is 15 residues. CDR3 sequence: CASGTGNPPGPPLHF. CDR3 in DNA: TGTGCCAGCGGGACAGGTAACCCACCTGGGCCACCCCTCCACTTT.

The chain joins TRBV27 to TRBJ2-3, with TRBD1 as a possible D gene (6 bases). The germline CDR1 and CDR2 sequences are MNHEY and SMNVEV (reference sequence). This CDR3 region has 15 residues. Trimming left V 6 bases short and J 6 bases short, with 19 bases between. The CDR3 region has the DNA TGTGCCAGCAGCGTTATCAGGGGCGAGGTGGATACGCAGTATTTT. Encoded protein: CASSVIRGEVDTQYF.

The chain recombines TRBV9 with TRBJ2-7; possibly TRBD1 for D (5 bases). Trimming took off 1 base at V and 0 bases at J, with 14 bases between the two ends. Germline V gene lookup returns CDR1 SGDLS and CDR2 YYNGEE. The CDR3 is 16 amino acids. The DNA for the CDR3 is TGTGCCAGCAGCGTACAGCCCGATGGGGCCTCCTACGAGCAGTACTTC. Residues: CASSVQPDGASYEQYF.

About this clone: An end of the junction differs from the germline gene, which may be a read error. This chain links TRBV19 with TRBJ1-1, with a weak D call TRBD1 (5 bases). This CDR3 comprises 14 residues. CDR1 is LNHDA, CDR2 SQIVND, per germline (reference sequence). The CDR3 nucleotides read TGTGCCAGTACCCCGGGGGGTTGGAACTCTGAAGCTTTCTTT. This sequence encodes CASTPGGWNSEAFF.

The J gene is TRBJ1-2, the V gene TRBV19, with 7 bases that match TRBD1. Germline V CDR1 and CDR2: LNHDA, SQIVND (reference sequence). The CDR3 sequence is 14 residues long. Germline trimming cut 5 bases from V and 4 bases from J; bases unmatched to any gene: 7. CDR3 coding DNA: TGTGCCAGTAGTGTGGCAGGGGGTACCTATGGCTACACCTTC. Translating gives CASSVAGGTYGYTF.

V usage is TRBV5-5 and J usage is TRBJ1-2; 11 nucleotides agree with TRBD1. Germline CDR1 is SGHKS and CDR2 is YYEKEE (reference sequence). CDR3 length: 14 residues. J was trimmed by 4 bases and V by 4 bases; bases with no gene match: 3. CDR3 nucleotide sequence: TGTGCCAGCAGCCGGGACAGGGGGGGCTATGGCTACACCTTC. It yields the protein CASSRDRGGYGYTF.

The CDR3 sequence: CASGLYTGELFF. CDR3 coding DNA: TGTGCTAGTGGTCTCTACACCGGGGAGCTGTTTTTT. This rearrangement joins TRBV12-5 to TRBJ2-2; D call uncertain. The CDR3 has 12 amino acids. With 5 bases removed from V and 3 bases from J, the gap between germline ends came to 4 bases. Germline V lookup: CDR1 LGHNT, CDR2 FRNRAP.

The CDR3 is CASSLDPGQGGGGNTEAFF. The CDR3 DNA is TGTGCCAGCAGCTTAGACCCCGGACAGGGAGGTGGTGGGAACACTGAAGCTTTCTTT. This chain uses TRBV7-9 with TRBJ1-1; TRBD1 agrees at 8 bases. Looked up from germline, CDR1 is SEHNR and CDR2 is FQNEAQ (reference sequence). The CDR3 runs 19 residues. J gave up 1 base and V 1 base, and 14 bases lay outside the gene matches.

The sample holds a few counts of this clone. V is TRBV12-5 and J is TRBJ1-5; D gene ambiguous. The CDR3 totals 13 residues. The V end lost 3 bases, the J end lost 6 bases, and 9 bases lay between the germline ends. CDR1 LGHNT and CDR2 FRNRAP come from the germline V gene. CDR3 residues: CASGLSHGQPQHF. As DNA, the CDR3 is TGTGCTAGTGGTTTAAGTCACGGTCAGCCCCAGCATTTT.

The chain uses TRBV5-1 and TRBJ2-2, with D unclear. The CDR3 totals 14 residues. The germline V gene encodes CDR1 SGHRS and CDR2 YFSETQ. V shed 1 base and J shed 5 bases, with 9 bases lying between them. The CDR3 bases are TGCGCCAGCAGCTTGAATCAGAGGACCGGGGAGCTGTTTTTT. Its protein product is CASSLNQRTGELFF. The full variable domain, its missing parts supplied by reference TRBV5-1 and TRBJ2-2, is KAGVTQTPRYLIKTRGQQVTLSCSPISGHRSVSWYQQTPGQGLQFLFEYFSETQRNKGNFPGRFSGRQFSNSRSEMNVSTLELGDSALYLCASSLNQRTGELFFGEGSRLTVL.

V usage is TRBV18 and J usage is TRBJ2-3, with TRBD1 identical over 8 bases. CDR1 and CDR2 from the germline V gene are KGHSH and LQKENI. The CDR3 is 15 amino acids. Losses at the gene ends were 3 bases for V and 4 bases for J; bases not matched to a gene: 6. The CDR3 coding sequence is TGTGCCAGCTCACCCCAGGGGGCAGTTTCAGATACGCAGTATTTT. This gives the protein CASSPQGAVSDTQYF.

Worth noting for this clone: The sample contains more than one DNA sequence encoding this CDR3. V gene TRBV29-1 combines with J gene TRBJ1-5, with a tentative D call TRBD1 (5 bases). This CDR3 region has 13 residues. V was trimmed by 3 bases and J by 3 bases, leaving 9 bases between them. Germline V gene sequence: CDR1 SQVTM, CDR2 ANQGSEA. The CDR3 reads CSVDAGPNQPQHF. The CDR3 region has the DNA TGCAGCGTTGACGCAGGGCCCAATCAGCCCCAGCATTTT.

The rearrangement joins TRBV12-5 to TRBJ1-4; no clear D gene. CDR1 is LGHNT, CDR2 FRNRAP, per germline. The CDR3 has 12 residues. V was trimmed by 5 bases and J by 11 bases, leaving 12 bases between them. CDR3 DNA: TGTGCTAGTGGTGTCTCCGGCGGGAAACTGTTTTTT. Translation: CASGVSGGKLFF.